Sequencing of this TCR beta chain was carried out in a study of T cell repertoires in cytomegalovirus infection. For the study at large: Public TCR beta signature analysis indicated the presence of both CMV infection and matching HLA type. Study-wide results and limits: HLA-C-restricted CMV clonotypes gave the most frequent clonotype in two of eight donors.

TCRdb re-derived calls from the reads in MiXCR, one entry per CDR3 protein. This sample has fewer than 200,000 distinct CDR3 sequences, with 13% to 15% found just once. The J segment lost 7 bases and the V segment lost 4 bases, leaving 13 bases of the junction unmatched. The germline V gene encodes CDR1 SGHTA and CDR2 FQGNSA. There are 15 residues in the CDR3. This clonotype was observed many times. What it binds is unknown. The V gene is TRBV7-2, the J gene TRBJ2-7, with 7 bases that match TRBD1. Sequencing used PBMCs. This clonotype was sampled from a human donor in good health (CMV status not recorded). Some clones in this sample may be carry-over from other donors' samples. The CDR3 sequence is CASSWLKGQSTEQYF. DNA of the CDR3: TGTGCCAGCAGCTGGCTCAAGGGACAGTCTACAGAGCAGTACTTC.